The clone carrying this T cell receptor beta chain has ten or more counts. Sample-barcoded 5' priming and a J-beta primer mix drove a second PCR of 7 to 11 cycles. TCRdb passed the 5' RACE reads through MiXCR, listing each CDR3 protein once. The sample carries about 620,000 distinct CDR3 sequences, roughly 21% recorded once. The data originate from a study of blood T cells in healthy people across ages. Material: blood. The source of this sequence is a man aged 70 or older in good health.

The CDR3 reads CASSLALGGSYEQYF. The CDR3 nucleotides are TGTGCCAGCAGCTTGGCCTTAGGTGGGTCCTACGAGCAGTACTTC. This chain connects TRBV5-5 to TRBJ2-7, with D unclear. The V end lost 0 bases, the J end lost 1 base, and 11 bases lay between the germline ends. Germline lookup yields CDR1 SGHKS and CDR2 YYEKEE (reference sequence). CDR3 length: 15 residues.